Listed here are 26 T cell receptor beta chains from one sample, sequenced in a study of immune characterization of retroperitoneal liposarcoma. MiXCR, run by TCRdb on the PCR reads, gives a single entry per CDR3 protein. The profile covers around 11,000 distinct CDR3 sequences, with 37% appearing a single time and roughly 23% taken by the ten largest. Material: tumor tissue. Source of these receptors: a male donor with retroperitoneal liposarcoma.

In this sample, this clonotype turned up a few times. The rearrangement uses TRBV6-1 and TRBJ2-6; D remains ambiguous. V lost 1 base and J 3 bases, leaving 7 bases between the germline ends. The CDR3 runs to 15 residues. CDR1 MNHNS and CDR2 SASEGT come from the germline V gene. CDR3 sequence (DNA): TGTGCCAGCAGTGAAGAAGGGTATGGGGCCAACGTCCTGACTTTC. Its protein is CASSEEGYGANVLTF.

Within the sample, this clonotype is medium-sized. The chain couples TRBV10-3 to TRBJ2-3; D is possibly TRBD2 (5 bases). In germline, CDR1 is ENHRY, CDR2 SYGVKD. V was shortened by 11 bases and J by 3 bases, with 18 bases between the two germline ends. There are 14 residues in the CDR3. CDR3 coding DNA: TGTGCCTCCAGAGTGGGAGCGAGTACAGATACGCAGTATTTT. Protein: CASRVGASTDTQYF.

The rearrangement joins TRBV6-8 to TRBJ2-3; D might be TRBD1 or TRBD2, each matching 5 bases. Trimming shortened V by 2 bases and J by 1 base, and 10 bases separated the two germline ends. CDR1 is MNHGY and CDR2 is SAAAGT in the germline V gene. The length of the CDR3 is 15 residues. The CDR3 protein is CASSYRGRGTDTQYF. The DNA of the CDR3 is TGTGCCAGCAGTTACCGGGGCAGAGGCACAGATACGCAGTATTTT.

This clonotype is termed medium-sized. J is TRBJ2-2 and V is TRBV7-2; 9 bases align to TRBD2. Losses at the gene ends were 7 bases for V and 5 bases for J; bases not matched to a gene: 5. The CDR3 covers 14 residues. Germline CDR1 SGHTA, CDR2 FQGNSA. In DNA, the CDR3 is TGTGCCAGCAACCCGGGACTAGCAACCGGGGAGCTGTTTTTT. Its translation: CASNPGLATGELFF.

The CDR3 protein is CASRITSASEQYF. The CDR3 DNA reads TGTGCCAGCAGAATCACTAGCGCCTCCGAGCAGTACTTC. V usage is TRBV6-1 and J usage is TRBJ2-5; 7 bases match TRBD2. The DNA end lines up better with TRBJ2-7; the J call may be wrong. There are 13 residues in the CDR3. Germline CDR1 reads MNHNS; CDR2 reads SASEGT.

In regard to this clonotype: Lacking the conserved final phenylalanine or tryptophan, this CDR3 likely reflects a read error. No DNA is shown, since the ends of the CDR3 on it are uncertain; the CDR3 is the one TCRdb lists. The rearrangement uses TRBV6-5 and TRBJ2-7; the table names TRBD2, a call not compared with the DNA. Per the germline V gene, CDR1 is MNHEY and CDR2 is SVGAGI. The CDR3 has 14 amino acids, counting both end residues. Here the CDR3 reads CASSPGGLGYEQHC.

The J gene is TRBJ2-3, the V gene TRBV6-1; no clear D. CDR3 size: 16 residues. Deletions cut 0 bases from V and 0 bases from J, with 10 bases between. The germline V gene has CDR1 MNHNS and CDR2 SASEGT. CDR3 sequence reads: CASSEAPAVSTDTQYF. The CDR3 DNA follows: TGTGCCAGCAGTGAAGCGCCGGCGGTTAGCACAGATACGCAGTATTTT.

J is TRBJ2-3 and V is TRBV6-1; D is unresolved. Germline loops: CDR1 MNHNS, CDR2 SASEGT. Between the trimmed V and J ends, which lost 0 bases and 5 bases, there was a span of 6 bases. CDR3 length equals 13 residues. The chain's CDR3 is CASSEAGRDTQYF. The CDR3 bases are TGTGCCAGCAGTGAAGCTGGTCGAGATACGCAGTATTTT.

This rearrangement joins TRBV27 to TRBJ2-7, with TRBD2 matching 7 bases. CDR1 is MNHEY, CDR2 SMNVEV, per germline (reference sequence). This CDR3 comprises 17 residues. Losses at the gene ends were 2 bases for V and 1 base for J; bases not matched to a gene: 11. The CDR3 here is CASSLLGLAGESYEQYF. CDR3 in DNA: TGTGCCAGCAGTTTACTAGGGTTGGCGGGAGAGTCCTACGAGCAGTACTTC.

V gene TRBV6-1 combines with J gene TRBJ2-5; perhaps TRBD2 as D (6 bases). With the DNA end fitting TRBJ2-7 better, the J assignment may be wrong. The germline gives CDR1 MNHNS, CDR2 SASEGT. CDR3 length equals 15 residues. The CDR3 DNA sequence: TGTGCCAGCAGTGCCGCCAGGGCGGGGACCTACGAGCAGTACTTC. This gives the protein CASSAARAGTYEQYF.

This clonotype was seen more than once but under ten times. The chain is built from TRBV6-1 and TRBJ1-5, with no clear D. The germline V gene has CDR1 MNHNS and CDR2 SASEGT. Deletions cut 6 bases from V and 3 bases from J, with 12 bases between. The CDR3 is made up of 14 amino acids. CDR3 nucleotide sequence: TGTGCCAGCAGAGGACGGATTGACAATCAGCCCCAGCATTTT. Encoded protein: CASRGRIDNQPQHF.

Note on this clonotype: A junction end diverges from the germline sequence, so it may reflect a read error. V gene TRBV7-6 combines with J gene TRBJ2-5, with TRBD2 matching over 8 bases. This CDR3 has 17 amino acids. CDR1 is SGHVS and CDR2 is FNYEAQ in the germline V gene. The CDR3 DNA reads TGTGCTAGCAGCCCCCGGGCGGGAGGCGGGAGTGTGGAGACCCAGTACTTC. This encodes CASSPRAGGGSVETQYF.

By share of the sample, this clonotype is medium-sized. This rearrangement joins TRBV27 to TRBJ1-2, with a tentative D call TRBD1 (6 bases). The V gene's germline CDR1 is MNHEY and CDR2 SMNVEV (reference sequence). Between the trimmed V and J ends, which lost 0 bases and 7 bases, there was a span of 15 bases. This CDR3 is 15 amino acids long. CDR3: CASSLSRGGGSGYTF. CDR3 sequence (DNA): TGTGCCAGCAGTTTATCGAGGGGGGGCGGGAGTGGCTACACCTTC.

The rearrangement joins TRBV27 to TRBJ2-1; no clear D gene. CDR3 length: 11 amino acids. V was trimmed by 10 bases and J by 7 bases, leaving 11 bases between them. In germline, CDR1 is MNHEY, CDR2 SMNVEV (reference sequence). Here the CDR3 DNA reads TGTGCCACCCAAGTTTGGAATGAGCAGTTCTTC. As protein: CATQVWNEQFF.

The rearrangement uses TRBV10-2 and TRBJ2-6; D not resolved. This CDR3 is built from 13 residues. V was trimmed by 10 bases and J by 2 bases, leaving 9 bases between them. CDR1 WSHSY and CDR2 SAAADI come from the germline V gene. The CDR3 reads CATTYPGANVLTF. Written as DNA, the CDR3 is TGCGCCACCACTTATCCTGGGGCCAACGTCCTGACTTTC.

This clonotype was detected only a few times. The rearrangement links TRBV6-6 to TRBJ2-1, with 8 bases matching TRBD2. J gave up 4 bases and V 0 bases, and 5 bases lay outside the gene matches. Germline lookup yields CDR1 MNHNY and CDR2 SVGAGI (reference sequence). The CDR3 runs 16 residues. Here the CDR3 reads CASSYSASGPYNEQFF. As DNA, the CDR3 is TGTGCCAGCAGTTACTCCGCTAGCGGGCCTTACAATGAGCAGTTCTTC.

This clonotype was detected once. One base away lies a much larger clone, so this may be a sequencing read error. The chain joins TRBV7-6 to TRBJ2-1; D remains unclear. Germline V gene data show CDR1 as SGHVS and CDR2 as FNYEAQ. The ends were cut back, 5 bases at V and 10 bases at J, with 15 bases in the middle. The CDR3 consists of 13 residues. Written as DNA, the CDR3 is TGTGCCAGCAGCACCCCGGCCCGCCTCGAGCAGTTCTTC. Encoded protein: CASSTPARLEQFF.

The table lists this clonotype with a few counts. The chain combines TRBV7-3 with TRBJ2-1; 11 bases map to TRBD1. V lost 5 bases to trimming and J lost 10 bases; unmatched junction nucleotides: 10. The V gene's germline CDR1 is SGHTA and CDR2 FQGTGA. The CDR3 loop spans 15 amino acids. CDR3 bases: TGTGCCAGCAGCCACGGACAGGGGGCCTCCTACGAGCAGTTCTTC. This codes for CASSHGQGASYEQFF.

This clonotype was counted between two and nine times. The CDR3: CASRNSGGGNSPLHF. Written as DNA, the CDR3 is TGTGCCAGCAGAAATTCAGGGGGAGGGAACTCACCCCTCCACTTT. The chain links TRBV6-1 to TRBJ1-6, with 7 positions matching TRBD1. This CDR3 comprises 15 residues. The germline V gene has CDR1 MNHNS and CDR2 SASEGT. V was pared by 6 bases and J by 10 bases, with 12 bases of the junction left unmatched.

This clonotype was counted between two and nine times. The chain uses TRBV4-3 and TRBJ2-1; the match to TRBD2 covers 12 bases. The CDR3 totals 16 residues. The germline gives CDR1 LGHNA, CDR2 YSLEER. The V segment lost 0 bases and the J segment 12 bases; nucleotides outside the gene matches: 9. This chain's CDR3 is CASSQDLASGRVGQFF. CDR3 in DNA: TGCGCCAGCAGCCAAGATCTCGCTAGCGGGAGGGTAGGGCAGTTCTTC.

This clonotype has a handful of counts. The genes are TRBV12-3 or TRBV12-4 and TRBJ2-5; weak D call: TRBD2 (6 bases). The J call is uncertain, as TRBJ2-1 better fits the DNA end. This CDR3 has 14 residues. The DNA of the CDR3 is TGTGCCAGCAGTCCGGGCGGGGACCTAGAGACCCAGTTCTTC. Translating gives CASSPGGDLETQFF.

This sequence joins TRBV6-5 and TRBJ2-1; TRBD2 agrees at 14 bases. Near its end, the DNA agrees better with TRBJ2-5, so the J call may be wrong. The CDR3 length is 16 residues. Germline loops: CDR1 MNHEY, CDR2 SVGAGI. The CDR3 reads CASSRLAGGPAETQYF. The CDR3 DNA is TGTGCCAGCAGCAGACTAGCGGGAGGGCCCGCGGAGACCCAGTACTTC.

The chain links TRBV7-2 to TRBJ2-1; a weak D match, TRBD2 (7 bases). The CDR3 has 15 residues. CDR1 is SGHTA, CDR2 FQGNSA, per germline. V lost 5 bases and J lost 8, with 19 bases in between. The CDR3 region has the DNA TGTGCCAGCAGCCCCCGGGGGCGGGAGATAGATGAGCAGTTCTTC. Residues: CASSPRGREIDEQFF.

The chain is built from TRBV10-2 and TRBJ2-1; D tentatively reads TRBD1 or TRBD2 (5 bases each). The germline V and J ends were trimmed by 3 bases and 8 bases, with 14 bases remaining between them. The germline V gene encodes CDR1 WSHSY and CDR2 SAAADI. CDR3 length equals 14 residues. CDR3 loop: CASSDPMLGDEQFF. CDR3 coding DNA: TGCGCCAGCAGTGACCCAATGCTGGGGGATGAGCAGTTCTTC.

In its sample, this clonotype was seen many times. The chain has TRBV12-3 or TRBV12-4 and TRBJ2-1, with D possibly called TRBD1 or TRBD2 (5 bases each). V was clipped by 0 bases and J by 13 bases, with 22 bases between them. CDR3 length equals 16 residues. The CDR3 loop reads CASSLAPGAGGETQFF. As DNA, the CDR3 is TGTGCCAGCAGTTTAGCCCCCGGGGCCGGTGGAGAGACCCAGTTCTTC.

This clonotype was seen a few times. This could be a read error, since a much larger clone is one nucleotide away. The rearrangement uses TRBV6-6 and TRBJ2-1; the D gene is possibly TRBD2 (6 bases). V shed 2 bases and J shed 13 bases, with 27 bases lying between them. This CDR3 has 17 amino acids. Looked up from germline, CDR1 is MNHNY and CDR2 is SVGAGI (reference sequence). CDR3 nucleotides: TGTGCCAGCAGTTACGTTTCCCCCGCCTCGCGGGGAGAGACCCAGTTCTTC. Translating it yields CASSYVSPASRGETQFF.